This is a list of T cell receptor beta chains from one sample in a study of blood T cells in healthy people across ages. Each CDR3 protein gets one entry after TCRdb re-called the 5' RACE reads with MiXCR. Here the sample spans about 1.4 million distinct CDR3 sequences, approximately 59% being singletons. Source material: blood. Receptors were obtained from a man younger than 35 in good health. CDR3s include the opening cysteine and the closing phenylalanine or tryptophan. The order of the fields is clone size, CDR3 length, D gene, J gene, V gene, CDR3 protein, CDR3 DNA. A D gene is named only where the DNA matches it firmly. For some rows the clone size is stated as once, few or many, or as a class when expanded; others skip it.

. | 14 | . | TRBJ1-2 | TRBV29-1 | CSVEDGGLNYGYTF | TGCAGCGTTGAAGACGGGGGGCTTAACTATGGCTACACCTTC
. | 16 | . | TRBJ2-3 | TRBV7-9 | CASTSLRGEGTDTQYF | TGTGCCAGCACCTCTCTTAGGGGCGAGGGCACAGATACGCAGTATTTT
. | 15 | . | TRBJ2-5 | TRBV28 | CASRSDRTVQETQYF | TGTGCCAGCCGCTCAGACCGGACAGTACAAGAGACCCAGTACTTC
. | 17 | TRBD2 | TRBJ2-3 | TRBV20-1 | CSARHGLAGSSTDTQYF | TGCAGTGCTAGACACGGACTAGCGGGGTCTAGCACAGATACGCAGTATTTT
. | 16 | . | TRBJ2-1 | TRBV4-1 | CASSQVLGGPYNEQFF | TGCGCCAGCAGCCAAGTTTTGGGCGGGCCCTACAATGAGCAGTTCTTC
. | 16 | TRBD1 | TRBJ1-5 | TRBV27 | CASSLTGTDSNQPQHF | TGTGCCAGCAGCCTCACCGGGACAGATAGCAATCAGCCCCAGCATTTT
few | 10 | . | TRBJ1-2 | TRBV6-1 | CASRKGGYTF | TGTGCCAGCAGAAAGGGGGGCTACACCTTC
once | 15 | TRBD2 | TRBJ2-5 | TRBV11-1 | CASRGPGTREETQYF | TGTGCCAGCAGGGGACCCGGGACTAGGGAAGAGACCCAGTACTTC
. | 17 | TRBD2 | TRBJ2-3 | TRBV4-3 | CASSQEGPGGDADTQYF | TGCGCCAGCAGCCAAGAAGGTCCCGGGGGGGACGCAGATACGCAGTATTTT
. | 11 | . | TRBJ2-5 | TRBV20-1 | CSAGWGREQYF | TGCAGTGCTGGCTGGGGACGGGAGCAGTACTTC
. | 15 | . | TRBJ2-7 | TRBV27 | CASSSFGWSSYEQYF | TGTGCCAGCAGTTCCTTCGGTTGGAGCTCCTACGAGCAGTACTTC
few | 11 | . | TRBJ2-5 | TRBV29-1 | CSVRSLRLQYF | TGCAGCGTTCGCTCGCTTCGTTTGCAGTACTTC